The 16 T cell receptor beta chains in this list originate from one sample, sequenced in a study of blood T cell repertoires in COVID-19. Clones were sequenced by immunoSEQ multiplex PCR, and TCRdb holds only the in-frame ones, with some missing. The sample has roughly 56,000 clones; roughly 86% are singletons. Sequencing was performed on peripheral blood. The receptors shown here come from a human donor in a cohort sampled during active COVID-19.

The rearrangement links TRBV19 to TRBJ1-5; the D gene is possibly TRBD1 (6 bases). Germline V gene lookup returns CDR1 LNHDA and CDR2 SQIVND (reference sequence). The CDR3 runs to 16 residues. Trimming took 2 bases from V and 5 from J, leaving 16 bases between them. CDR3: CASSITGRGWDQPQHF. CDR3 bases: TGTGCCAGTAGTATAACGGGCAGGGGATGGGATCAGCCCCAGCATTTT.

The chain carries TRBV28 and TRBJ2-7, with 11 bases fitting TRBD1. CDR1 is MDHEN, CDR2 SYDVKM, per germline. The CDR3 consists of 15 residues. V lost 3 bases and J lost 2; bases outside the gene matches: 3. CDR3 loop: CASSFRTGGAYEQYF. CDR3 nucleotide sequence: TGTGCCAGCAGTTTTCGGACAGGGGGCGCCTACGAGCAGTACTTC. Variable domain in full (rest from reference TRBV28 and TRBJ2-7): DVKVTQSSRYLVKRTGEKVFLECVQDMDHENMFWYRQDPGLGLRLIYFSYDVKMKEKGDIPEGYSVSREKKERFSLILESASTNQTSMYLCASSFRTGGAYEQYFGPGTRLTVT.

This clone was detected only a few times. V usage is TRBV2 and J usage is TRBJ1-5; D might be TRBD1 (6 bases). Trimming left V 4 bases short and J 0 bases short, with 13 bases between. The germline CDR1 and CDR2 sequences are SNHLY and FYNNEI. CDR3 size: 16 residues. CDR3 in DNA: TGTGCCAGCAGTGGTGGACAGCATTCTAGCAATCAGCCCCAGCATTTT. Its translation: CASSGGQHSSNQPQHF.

The V gene is TRBV11-3, the J gene TRBJ2-1; 7 bases align to TRBD2. CDR1 SGHNT and CDR2 YENEEA come from the germline V gene. This CDR3 is 14 amino acids long. Germline trimming cut 6 bases from V and 2 bases from J; bases unmatched to any gene: 4. CDR3 amino acids: CASSGTTPYNEQFF. CDR3 nucleotides: TGTGCCAGCAGTGGGACTACGCCCTACAATGAGCAGTTCTTC.

A single count supports this clone. The V call is TRBV19, the J call TRBJ1-5; D is unresolved. The CDR3 runs 14 residues. Trimming stripped 3 bases from V and 4 bases from J, with 10 bases between. CDR1 and CDR2 from the germline V gene are LNHDA and SQIVND (reference sequence). The CDR3 bases are TGTGCCAGTAGTATTCCCAGCGCTAATCAGCCCCAGCATTTT. The encoded protein is CASSIPSANQPQHF.

The rearrangement uses TRBV2 and TRBJ1-1; 9 positions match TRBD1. The V and J ends lost 10 bases and 5 bases, in that order; junction bases with no gene match: 5. The germline V gene has CDR1 SNHLY and CDR2 FYNNEI. The CDR3 covers 12 residues. The chain's CDR3 is CANGTGLTEAFF. The CDR3 DNA follows: TGTGCCAACGGGACAGGGTTGACTGAAGCTTTCTTT.

The chain has TRBV19 and TRBJ2-7; no clear D gene. The V and J ends lost 3 bases and 1 base respectively, with 7 bases between them. Germline values: CDR1 LNHDA, CDR2 SQIVND (reference sequence). The CDR3 spans 13 residues. Written as DNA, the CDR3 is TGTGCCAGTAGTATGTCCGGTTCCTACGAGCAGTACTTC. This sequence encodes CASSMSGSYEQYF.

J is TRBJ1-1 and V is TRBV27, with D possibly being TRBD1 (6 bases). CDR1 and CDR2 (germline): MNHEY, SMNVEV (reference sequence). V was pared by 4 bases and J by 1 base, with 13 bases between. There are 15 residues in the CDR3. This chain's CDR3 is CASSSPRQANTEAFF. The CDR3 DNA is TGTGCCAGCAGTTCGCCCCGACAGGCGAACACTGAAGCTTTCTTT.

The rearrangement links TRBV7-2 to TRBJ2-1, with a tentative D call TRBD1 (6 bases). The V and J ends lost 5 bases and 10 bases respectively, with 12 bases between them. The CDR3 covers 12 residues. Germline assignment: CDR1 SGHTA and CDR2 FQGNSA. CDR3 sequence (DNA): TGTGCCAGCAGCCTCACAGGGCGGGAGCAGTTCTTC. Translation: CASSLTGREQFF.

The rearrangement links TRBV6-5 to TRBJ2-6; TRBD1 might be the D (6 bases). This CDR3 region has 15 residues. Looked up from germline, CDR1 is MNHEY and CDR2 is SVGAGI. V was clipped by 6 bases and J by 4 bases, with 13 bases between them. The CDR3 bases are TGTGCCAGCAGACCCACAGGGTCAGGGGCCAACGTCCTGACTTTC. It translates to CASRPTGSGANVLTF.

This chain joins TRBV18 and TRBJ1-1; TRBD1 might be the D (6 bases). Germline V gene sequence: CDR1 KGHSH, CDR2 LQKENI. CDR3 size: 14 residues. V was pared by 2 bases and J by 1 base, with 8 bases between. As DNA, the CDR3 is TGTGCCAGCTCACCAAGGGGGTCGAACACTGAAGCTTTCTTT. Translating it yields CASSPRGSNTEAFF.

The rearrangement links TRBV6-2 or TRBV6-3 to TRBJ1-2; D possibly corresponds to TRBD1 (5 bases). This CDR3 is built from 18 residues. V lost 0 bases and J 3 bases, leaving 20 bases between the germline ends. The germline CDR1 and CDR2 sequences are MNHEY and SVGEGT. CDR3 coding DNA: TGTGCCAGCAGTTACTCTGGGGCAGGGAGGTGGCGAGACTATGGCTACACCTTC. Protein product: CASSYSGAGRWRDYGYTF.

V is TRBV11-2 and J is TRBJ2-7; 8 positions agree with TRBD2. The CDR3 covers 16 residues. With V trimmed by 2 bases and J by 4 bases, 10 bases remained unmatched. Germline-derived CDR1 and CDR2 are SGHAT and FQNNGV. The CDR3 loop is CASSLSQISGTYEQYF. The CDR3 DNA is TGTGCCAGCAGCTTAAGCCAGATTAGCGGGACTTACGAGCAGTACTTC. Supplemented by reference TRBV11-2 and TRBJ2-7, the full variable domain reads EAGVAQSPRYKIIEKRQSVAFWCNPISGHATLYWYQQILGQGPKLLIQFQNNGVVDDSQLPKDRFSAERLKGVDSTLKIQPAKLEDSAVYLCASSLSQISGTYEQYFGPGTRLTVT.

The V and J genes are TRBV24-1 and TRBJ2-3; TRBD2 aligns across 16 bases. Trimming took 4 bases from V and 8 from J; bases not matched to a gene: 11. Germline CDR1 is KGHDR and CDR2 is SFDVKD. The CDR3 extends over 18 amino acids. CDR3 coding DNA: TGTGCCACCAGTGAATATACCGGGACTAGCGGGAGGGCGGGTACGCAGTATTTT. Translating it yields CATSEYTGTSGRAGTQYF.

The chain carries TRBV19 and TRBJ1-1; maybe TRBD1 (6 bases). The germline gives CDR1 LNHDA, CDR2 SQIVND (reference sequence). V was clipped by 5 bases and J by 6 bases, with 13 bases between them. The CDR3 loop spans 13 amino acids. The CDR3 region has the DNA TGTGCCAGTAGTTTCGGACAGCACCCTGAAGCTTTCTTT. This translates into CASSFGQHPEAFF. The full variable domain, with the rest looked up from reference TRBV19 and TRBJ1-1, is DGGITQSPKYLFRKEGQNVTLSCEQNLNHDAMYWYRQDPGQGLRLIYYSQIVNDFQKGDIAEGYSVSREKKESFPLTVTSAQKNPTAFYLCASSFGQHPEAFFGQGTRLTVV.

The chain is built from TRBV12-3 or TRBV12-4 and TRBJ2-7; D unclear. Deletions cut 1 base from V and 3 bases from J, with 4 bases between. The CDR3 extends over 12 amino acids. CDR3 DNA: TGTGCCAGCAGTTTAGATCACTACGAGCAGTACTTC. As protein: CASSLDHYEQYF.